This T cell receptor (beta chain) was documented in a study of blood T cell repertoires in COVID-19. Study summary: Spain, Italy and the United States supplied samples that represented acute and convalescent COVID-19.

Original data processing: Quantification of nucleated cells was approximated via reference gene primer amplification. Clones were read by immunoSEQ multiplex PCR, and TCRdb kept only the in-frame ones, dropping some. D and trimming come from the DNA, and the V and J calls and clone size come from that table. The table has tens of thousands of clones, roughly 78% seen once. The CDR3 totals 14 residues. Trimming pared 3 bases from V and 4 bases from J, leaving 12 bases between. CDR1 and CDR2 from the germline V gene are MNHEY and SMNVEV (reference sequence). The V call is TRBV27, the J call TRBJ1-2; possible D gene TRBD1, 6 bases. This TCR derives from a woman older than 75 with acute or convalescent COVID-19. Sequences were obtained from peripheral blood. The CDR3 reads CASSLDRALYGYTF. CDR3 DNA: TGTGCCAGCAGTTTGGACAGAGCACTCTATGGCTACACCTTC.